This TCR beta chain was sequenced in a study of shared clonotypes between healthy human individuals (dated by TCRdb to 2019 to 2021). A note on the overall study: A couple of women and a few men aged 18 to 49 years were included in the cohort. To estimate repertoire size and how much clonotypes are shared between individuals, the study performed deep sequencing of blood TCR repertoires from a few healthy adults. Leukapheresis yielded between about 0.9 and 10 billion PBMCs per donor. Different laboratories and diverse techniques were used to prepare libraries and sequence TCR repertoires, to increase sequencing depth and limit assay-specific biases. For each donor, CD4 naive and CD4 memory were each run on three plates, CD8 naive on two plates, and CD8 memory on one plate.

Using the deep immunoSEQ assay, multiplex PCR amplified TCR CDR3 regions from genomic DNA. Extracted genomic DNA from each cell subset was spread evenly across all wells of several immunoSEQ 96-well plates, with each plate serving as a replicate. For sorted subsets, roughly 200 ng of genomic DNA, equivalent to some 30,000 T cell genomes, went into each replicate PCR. The purified libraries were quantified using a Qubit 3.0 fluorometer, sized with a Bioanalyzer 2100, and then quantified again using the KAPA Library Quantification kit. Each immunoSEQ 96-well plate was sequenced on its own single-read 150-cycle Illumina NextSeq 550 flow cell. Turning to the authors' computational methods: The immunoSEQ output contained only junctional sequences without quality scores, so filtering could not match that applied to full-length reads. Sequences were annotated with PyIR, a Python wrapper for IgBLAST v1.9, using IMGT germline references to assign V/J genes and CDR3. Any read was removed if the V/J assignment was weak (E-value above 1e-6), the CDR3 was missing, or the read contained stop codons, out-of-frame junctions, or ambiguous translated residues. A V3J clonotype was defined by an identical inferred V gene, J gene, and CDR3 amino acid sequence. To compute the percentage overlap between repertoires, the number of shared unique clonotypes was divided by the size of the smaller repertoire. RTK rarefaction, the Chao1 estimator, and Recon v2.1 estimates of unobserved clonotypes were used to assess repertoire richness. Generation probabilities for all TCRbeta clonotypes obtained by the gDNA method from a handful of donors were computed using OLGA. TCRdb took over this immuneACCESS table, retaining in-frame rearrangements with V and J assigned. Such tables are incomplete; in checked studies, under half of the missing clones stem from an unresolved V gene, and the remainder is unexplained. The DNA was the basis for D and trimming; V, J and clone size are from that table. Within this sample are some 1 million clones, with about 77% of them counted one time only. The top ten constitute 1.5% of the sample.

Paper-wide results and their limitations: Only blood was sampled, and tissue TCR repertoires likely differ from those in blood. Based on pairwise subsampling, the degree of clonotype sharing among donors was expected to be affected by sequencing depth. The genetic and exposure-history diversity represented was limited by the small number of donors. Clonotypes shared by all four sorted-subset donors showed higher generation probabilities than non-shared clonotypes. Rarefaction of sorted-subset datasets indicated incomplete sequencing despite the large sequencing depth. Larger estimated clonotype richness was generally found for naive subsets than for memory subsets. Across four donors, approximately 5% of naive CD4, roughly 3.3% of naive CD8, approximately 2.5% of memory CD4, and 0.3% to 0.45% of memory CD8 clonotypes were shared.

From the cysteine up to the phenylalanine, the CDR3 has a length of 13 residues. Only the CDR3 DNA stays, 39 bases, in frame from base 1. Via the germline V gene, CDR1 is SGHNT and CDR2 YENEEA. V is trimmed back by 5 bases and J by 12 bases, and the junction contains 7 bases that no gene match accounts for. Donors were healthy HIV-negative adults with no recently reported acute infections or vaccinations. All donors were Caucasian adults living in Nashville, Tennessee, USA. CD4+ T cells were enriched by magnetic negative selection, after which naive cells were positively selected on CD45RA and the negative fraction was taken as the memory subset. Blood was collected by leukapheresis, and PBMCs were isolated by Ficoll-Histopaque density gradient centrifugation and then cryopreserved in liquid nitrogen vapor phase. Purity and quantity of every magnetically sorted T cell population were checked by analytical flow cytometry. Genomic DNA was isolated from each sorted fraction and quantified by UV absorbance on a Nanodrop 2000c.

This clone was seen more than once but under ten times. What this receptor recognizes is not known. The sample holds no much larger clone one base away, and base qualities are not on file. The receptor comes from a man aged 18 to 35 in good health. The chain employs TRBV11-3 and TRBJ2-1, and TRBD1 aligns with 10 junction nucleotides. The sample taken for sequencing was memory CD4+ T cells sorted from blood. Reading the label with the study, this specimen's cell subset or site is: CD45RA-negative fraction. The nucleotide sequence is TGTGCCAGCAGCCAGGGACAGGGGAGTTTGCAGTTCTTC. It specifies CASSQGQGSLQFF.